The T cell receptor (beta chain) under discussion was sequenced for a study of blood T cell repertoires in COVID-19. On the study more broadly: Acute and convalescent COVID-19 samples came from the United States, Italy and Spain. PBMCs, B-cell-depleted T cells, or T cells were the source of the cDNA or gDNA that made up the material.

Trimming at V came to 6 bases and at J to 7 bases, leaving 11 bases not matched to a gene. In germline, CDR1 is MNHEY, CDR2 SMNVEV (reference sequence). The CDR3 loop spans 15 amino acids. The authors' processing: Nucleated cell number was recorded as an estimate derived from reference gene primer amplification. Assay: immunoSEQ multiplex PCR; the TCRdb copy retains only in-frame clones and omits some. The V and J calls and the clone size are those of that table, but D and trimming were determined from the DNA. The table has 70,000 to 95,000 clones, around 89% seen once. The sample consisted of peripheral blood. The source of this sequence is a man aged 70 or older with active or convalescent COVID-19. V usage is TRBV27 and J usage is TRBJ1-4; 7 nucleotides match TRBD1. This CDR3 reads CASSNRQGGGEKLFF. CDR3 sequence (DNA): TGTGCCAGCAGCAATAGACAGGGTGGCGGTGAAAAACTGTTTTTT. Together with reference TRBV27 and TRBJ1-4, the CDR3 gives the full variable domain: EAQVTQNPRYLITVTGKKLTVTCSQNMNHEYMSWYRQDPGLGLRQIYYSMNVEVTDKGDVPEGYKVSRKEKRNFPLILESPSPNQTSLYFCASSNRQGGGEKLFFGSGTQLSVL.